These 16 T cell receptor beta chains came from one sample sequenced in a study of patients and donors after allogeneic stem cell transplantation. Each CDR3 protein gets one entry after TCRdb re-called the RT-PCR reads with MiXCR. The data show about 74,000 distinct CDR3 sequences, 26% seen once. The sequencing sample was made of blood, either unsorted or a sorted T cell fraction (not recorded which). These receptors originate from a human donor who was either an allogeneic HSCT recipient or a stem cell or donor lymphocyte infusion donor (not recorded which). It is not recorded whose cells these are; they may come from a transplant donor.

This chain connects TRBV5-1 to TRBJ2-5; 7 bases fit TRBD1. The CDR3 has 14 residues. The V gene's germline CDR1 is SGHRS and CDR2 YFSETQ. Germline trimming cut 4 bases from V and 1 base from J; bases unmatched to any gene: 4. This CDR3 reads CASSRDRAQETQYF. The CDR3 DNA reads as TGCGCCAGCAGCCGCGACAGGGCCCAAGAGACCCAGTACTTC.

This clonotype ranks as medium-sized (0.01 to 0.1%). The chain joins TRBV15 to TRBJ2-5; D is unclear. Trimming removed 0 bases from V and 1 base from J, with 3 bases in between. The CDR3 runs 13 residues. Germline CDR1 LNHNV, CDR2 YYDKDF (reference sequence). The CDR3 DNA is TGTGCCACCAGCAGAGATTTCCAAGAGACCCAGTACTTC. As protein: CATSRDFQETQYF.

The rearrangement links TRBV3-1 to TRBJ2-7; D is unresolved. V lost 3 bases and J 5 bases, leaving 14 bases between the germline ends. The germline CDR1 and CDR2 sequences are LGHDT and YNNKEL (reference sequence). This CDR3 is built from 14 residues. This CDR3 reads CASSHHGVGDEQYF. The CDR3 nucleotides are TGTGCCAGCAGCCACCATGGGGTAGGTGACGAGCAGTACTTC.

The chain couples TRBV4-1 to TRBJ2-7; D is unresolved. CDR1 is MGHRA and CDR2 is YSYEKL in the germline V gene. The CDR3 runs to 15 residues. Trimming pared 4 bases from V and 10 bases from J, leaving 23 bases between. The DNA of the CDR3 is TGCGCCAGCAGCCTTGGACCGACCCTTTCACTACCTCAGTACTTC. Its translation: CASSLGPTLSLPQYF.

This clonotype appeared a few times. The chain couples TRBV25-1 to TRBJ2-1; the D call may be TRBD1 or TRBD2 (6 bases each). Germline CDR1 and CDR2: MGHDK and SYGVNS. This CDR3 comprises 14 residues. V was clipped by 4 bases and J by 3 bases, with 10 bases between them. The CDR3 DNA is TGTGCCAGCAGTGTAGGGGGGATCTACAATGAGCAGTTCTTC. It translates to CASSVGGIYNEQFF.

This clonotype was seen ten or more times. The chain is built from TRBV12-3 or TRBV12-4 and TRBJ1-2; possible D gene TRBD1, 5 bases. The CDR3 loop spans 13 amino acids. Trimming took off 3 bases at V and 7 bases at J, with 12 bases between the two ends. CDR3 nucleotide sequence: TGTGCCAGCAGTTTTAGGTCCCAGGGTGGCTACACCTTC. It specifies CASSFRSQGGYTF.

The rearrangement links TRBV7-9 to TRBJ1-5; D is unresolved. Germline V gene lookup returns CDR1 SEHNR and CDR2 FQNEAQ (reference sequence). This CDR3 comprises 13 residues. V was shortened by 2 bases and J by 4 bases, with 6 bases between the two germline ends. The CDR3: CASSLFGNQPQHF. In DNA form, the CDR3 reads TGTGCCAGCAGCTTATTCGGGAATCAGCCCCAGCATTTT.

The chain has TRBV30 and TRBJ2-2; 8 nucleotides match TRBD2. The CDR3 length is 13 residues. Losses at the gene ends were 7 bases for V and 5 bases for J; bases not matched to a gene: 6. The germline V gene has CDR1 GTSNPN and CDR2 SVGIG (reference sequence). CDR3 nucleotide sequence: TGTGCCTTGAGCGGGAGTGGAACCGGGGAGCTGTTTTTT. Its translation: CALSGSGTGELFF.

The genes are TRBV20-1 and TRBJ2-3, with 12 bases identical to TRBD2. The CDR3 totals 16 residues. Germline CDR1 reads DFQATT; CDR2 reads SNEGSKA (reference sequence). The J segment lost 3 bases and the V segment lost 3 bases, leaving 7 bases of the junction unmatched. The chain's CDR3 is CSARTSGGISTDTQYF. DNA for the CDR3: TGCAGTGCTAGGACTAGCGGGGGTATAAGTACAGATACGCAGTATTTT.

The chain uses TRBV5-1 and TRBJ1-4; 9 nucleotides match TRBD1. Germline V gene lookup returns CDR1 SGHRS and CDR2 YFSETQ. The CDR3 contains 15 residues. J gave up 7 bases and V 5 bases, and 9 bases lay outside the gene matches. The CDR3 loop is CASRSSGQGSEKLFF. The CDR3 region has the DNA TGCGCCAGCAGGTCTTCGGGACAGGGATCTGAAAAACTGTTTTTT.

The chain links TRBV7-6 to TRBJ1-5; TRBD1 agrees at 10 bases. This CDR3 has 14 residues. Germline V gene sequence: CDR1 SGHVS, CDR2 FNYEAQ. Germline trimming cut 5 bases from V and 9 bases from J; bases unmatched to any gene: 7. Written as DNA, the CDR3 is TGTGCCAGCAGCGAAGGACAGGGGGTATTGCCCCAGCATTTT. Translating gives CASSEGQGVLPQHF.

The chain recombines TRBV7-2 with TRBJ2-5; 7 bases align to TRBD2. The CDR3 extends over 14 amino acids. V lost 6 bases, J lost 3 bases, and 7 bases stayed unmatched. In germline, CDR1 is SGHTA, CDR2 FQGNSA. In DNA form, the CDR3 reads TGTGCCAGCAGTCCCCCGGGACTAAAAGAGACCCAGTACTTC. Residues: CASSPPGLKETQYF. Full variable domain (rest looked up from reference TRBV7-2 and TRBJ2-5): GAGVSQSPSNKVTEKGKDVELRCDPISGHTALYWYRQSLGQGLEFLIYFQGNSAPDKSGLPSDRFSAERTGGSVSTLTIQRTQQEDSAVYLCASSPPGLKETQYFGPGTRLLVL.

The rearrangement joins TRBV10-3 to TRBJ2-1; D remains ambiguous. Germline CDR1 reads ENHRY; CDR2 reads SYGVKD. This CDR3 is 11 amino acids long. The germline V and J ends were trimmed by 6 bases and 12 bases, with 12 bases remaining between them. This CDR3 reads CAISSDRRQFF. The CDR3 DNA reads TGTGCCATCAGCTCAGATCGTAGGCAGTTCTTC.

This clonotype was counted a few times. V and J are TRBV15 and TRBJ1-1; D unclear. Germline CDR1 and CDR2: LNHNV and YYDKDF (reference sequence). This CDR3 is 17 amino acids long. V lost 2 bases and J lost 1, with 17 bases in between. Here the CDR3 reads CATSRFTDPTENTEAFF. The CDR3 DNA reads as TGTGCCACCAGCAGATTTACAGACCCGACGGAGAACACTGAAGCTTTCTTT.

There are a few counts of this clonotype. The chain links TRBV6-5 to TRBJ2-3; D perhaps matches TRBD1 (5 bases). Trimming cost V 4 bases and J 0 bases, with 11 bases left between them. The CDR3 sequence is 15 residues long. Per germline, CDR1 MNHEY and CDR2 SVGAGI. The CDR3 nucleotides read TGTGCCAGCAGTTGGCAGGGTCCAAGCACAGATACGCAGTATTTT. Its translation is CASSWQGPSTDTQYF.

This chain joins TRBV4-2 and TRBJ1-1; maybe TRBD1 (5 bases). V shed 0 bases and J shed 1 base, with 9 bases lying between them. Germline V gives CDR1 LGHNA, CDR2 YNFKEQ. There are 15 residues in the CDR3. The CDR3 here is CASSQDWTQNTEAFF. Written as DNA, the CDR3 is TGTGCCAGCAGCCAAGATTGGACACAGAACACTGAAGCTTTCTTT.